Listed here are 6 T cell receptor beta chains from one sample, sequenced in a study of graft-versus-host responses after intestinal transplantation. The table came from immunoSEQ multiplex PCR; TCRdb's copy has only in-frame clones and leaves some out. The sample lists fewer than 30,000 clones, approximately 96% occurring once. Sequencing used PBMCs, obtained 30 days after intestinal transplant. The receptors were gathered from a human patient who received an intestinal transplant, so some T cells may come from the graft donor.

The rearrangement joins TRBV6-6 to TRBJ2-3; 9 bases match TRBD1. Germline V gene sequence: CDR1 MNHNY, CDR2 SVGAGI (reference sequence). With V trimmed by 4 bases and J by 4 bases, 9 bases remained unmatched. CDR3 size: 16 residues. CDR3 nucleotides: TGTGCCAGCAGTTTCGCCCTACAGGGGGCCGCAGATACGCAGTATTTT. Translated, it gives CASSFALQGAADTQYF.

This chain uses TRBV7-9 with TRBJ2-3; a possible D gene is TRBD2 (6 bases). CDR1 is SEHNR, CDR2 FQNEAQ, per germline (reference sequence). V was trimmed by 6 bases and J by 5 bases, leaving 15 bases between them. This CDR3 has 14 residues. The CDR3 region is CASRGGVVGDTQYF. The DNA for the CDR3 is TGTGCCAGCAGGGGCGGGGTAGTAGGAGATACGCAGTATTTT.

The chain carries TRBV19 and TRBJ1-5; a weak D match, TRBD1 (6 bases). The CDR3 extends over 15 amino acids. V dropped 5 bases and J dropped 5 bases, with 16 bases sitting between them. The V gene's germline CDR1 is LNHDA and CDR2 SQIVND (reference sequence). The CDR3 is CASSPEDSLYQPQHF. CDR3 bases: TGTGCCAGTAGTCCTGAGGACAGCCTCTATCAGCCCCAGCATTTT.

This chain connects TRBV5-1 to TRBJ2-3, with unresolved D. V dropped 0 bases and J dropped 0 bases, with 2 bases sitting between them. Germline V gene lookup returns CDR1 SGHRS and CDR2 YFSETQ. The CDR3 runs 13 residues. The CDR3 reads CASSLGSTDTQYF. The CDR3 DNA reads TGCGCCAGCAGCTTGGGGAGCACAGATACGCAGTATTTT.

The gene calls are TRBV28 and TRBJ2-4; D may be TRBD1 (7 bases). CDR1 MDHEN and CDR2 SYDVKM come from the germline V gene. The length of the CDR3 is 19 residues. V was shortened by 3 bases and J by 1 base, with 22 bases between the two germline ends. The CDR3 loop reads CASSFPDREERGAKNIQYF. In DNA form, the CDR3 reads TGTGCCAGCAGTTTCCCCGACAGGGAGGAACGGGGGGCCAAAAACATTCAGTACTTC.

The V and J genes are TRBV5-5 and TRBJ2-3; D gene unclear. The germline CDR1 and CDR2 sequences are SGHKS and YYEKEE (reference sequence). The CDR3 is 12 amino acids. V was trimmed by 2 bases and J by 6 bases, leaving 7 bases between them. DNA for the CDR3: TGTGCCAGCAGCTTTGCACCCGATACGCAGTATTTT. Amino acids: CASSFAPDTQYF.